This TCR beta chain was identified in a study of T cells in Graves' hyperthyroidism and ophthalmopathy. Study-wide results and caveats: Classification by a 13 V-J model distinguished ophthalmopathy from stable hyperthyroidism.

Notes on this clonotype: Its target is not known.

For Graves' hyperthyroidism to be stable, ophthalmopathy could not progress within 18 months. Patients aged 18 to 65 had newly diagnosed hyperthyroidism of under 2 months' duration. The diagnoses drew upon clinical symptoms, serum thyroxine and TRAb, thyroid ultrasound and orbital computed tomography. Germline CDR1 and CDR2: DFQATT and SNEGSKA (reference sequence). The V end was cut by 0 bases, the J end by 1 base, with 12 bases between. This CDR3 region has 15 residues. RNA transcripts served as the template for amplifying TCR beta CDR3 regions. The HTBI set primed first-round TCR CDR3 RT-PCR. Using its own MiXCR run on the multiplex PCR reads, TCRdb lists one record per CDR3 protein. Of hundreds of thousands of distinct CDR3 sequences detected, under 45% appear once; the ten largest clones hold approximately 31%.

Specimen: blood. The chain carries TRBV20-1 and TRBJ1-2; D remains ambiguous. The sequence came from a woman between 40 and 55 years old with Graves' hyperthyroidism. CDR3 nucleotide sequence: TGCAGTGCTAGAGATCAGGATGGAGTTAACTATGGCTACACCTTC. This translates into CSARDQDGVNYGYTF.